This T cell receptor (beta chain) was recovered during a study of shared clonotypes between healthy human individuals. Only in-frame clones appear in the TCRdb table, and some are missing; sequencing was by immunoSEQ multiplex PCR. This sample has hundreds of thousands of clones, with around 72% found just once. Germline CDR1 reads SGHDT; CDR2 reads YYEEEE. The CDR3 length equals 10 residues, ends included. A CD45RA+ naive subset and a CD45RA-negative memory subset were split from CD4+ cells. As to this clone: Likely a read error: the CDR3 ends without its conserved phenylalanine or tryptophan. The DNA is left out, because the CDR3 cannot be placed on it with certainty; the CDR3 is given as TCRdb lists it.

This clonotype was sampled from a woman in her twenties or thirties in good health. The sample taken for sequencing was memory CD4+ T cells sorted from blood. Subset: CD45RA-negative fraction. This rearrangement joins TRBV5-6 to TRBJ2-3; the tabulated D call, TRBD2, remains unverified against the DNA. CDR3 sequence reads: CASSYGAVAA.